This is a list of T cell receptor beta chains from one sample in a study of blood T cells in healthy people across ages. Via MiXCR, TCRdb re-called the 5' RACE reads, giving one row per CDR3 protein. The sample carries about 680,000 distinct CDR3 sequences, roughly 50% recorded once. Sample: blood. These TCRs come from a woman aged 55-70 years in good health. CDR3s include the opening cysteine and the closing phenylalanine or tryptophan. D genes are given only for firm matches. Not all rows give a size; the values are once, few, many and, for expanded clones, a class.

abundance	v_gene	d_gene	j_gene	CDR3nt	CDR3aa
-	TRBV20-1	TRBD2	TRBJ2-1	TGCAGTGCTCTACCGGGACTAGCGGGATCCTACAATGAGCAGTTCTTC	CSALPGLAGSYNEQFF
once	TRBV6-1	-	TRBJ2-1	TGTGCCAGCAGTGAAGTGGGCCGGACAGTAAAACTAGCGGAGCAGTTCTTC	CASSEVGRTVKLAEQFF
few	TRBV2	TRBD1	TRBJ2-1	TGTGCCAGCGTTTCCCCCGGGACAGGGGTCAATGAGCAGTTCTTC	CASVSPGTGVNEQFF
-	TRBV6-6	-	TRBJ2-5	TGTGCCAGCAGGCGTATTTTAGTCAATGAGCAGTACTTC	CASRRILVNEQYF
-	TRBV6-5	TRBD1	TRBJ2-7	TGTGCCAGCAGTCGACAGGGTAAGAACTACGAGCAGTACTTC	CASSRQGKNYEQYF
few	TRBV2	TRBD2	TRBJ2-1	TGTGCCAGCGGGCTAGCGGAAAACAATGAGCAGTTCTTC	CASGLAENNEQFF
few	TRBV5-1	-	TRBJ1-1	TGCGCCAGCAGAGAGGACCCGGCTGGGGGTGAAGCTTTCTTT	CASREDPAGGEAFF
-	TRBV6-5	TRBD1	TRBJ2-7	TGTGCCAGCAGCCTGACAGGGGGCTTGGTCAATGAGCAGTACTTC	CASSLTGGLVNEQYF
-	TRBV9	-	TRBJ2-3	TGTGCCAGCAGCGAAGAGGGAGAGGGGACAGATACGCAGTATTTT	CASSEEGEGTDTQYF
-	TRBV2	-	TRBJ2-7	TGTGCCTGCACCCAAGGGCTTTGGGCCTACGAGCAGTACTTC	CACTQGLWAYEQYF
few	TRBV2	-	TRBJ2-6	TGTGCCAGCACTCAACAAGGGGCCAACGTCCTGACTTTC	CASTQQGANVLTF
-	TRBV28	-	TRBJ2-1	TGTGCCAGCAGTTTTGAGAGCTCCTACAATGAGCAGTTCTTC	CASSFESSYNEQFF
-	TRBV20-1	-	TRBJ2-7	TGCAGTGCTGCCGGGACAACCTACGAGCAGTACTTC	CSAAGTTYEQYF
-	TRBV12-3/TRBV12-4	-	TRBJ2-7	TGTGCCAGCAGTTTCGTCCGCGTATCCTACGAGCAGTACTTC	CASSFVRVSYEQYF
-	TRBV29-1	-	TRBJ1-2	TGCAGCGTTGACAGGGGAATGAGTGGCTACACCTTC	CSVDRGMSGYTF
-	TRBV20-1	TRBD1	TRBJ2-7	TGCAGTGCTCCCCGACAGGGGATGGACGAGCAGTACTTC	CSAPRQGMDEQYF
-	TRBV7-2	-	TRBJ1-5	TGTGCCAGCAGCTTATTAGTGAATCAGCCCCAGCATTTT	CASSLLVNQPQHF
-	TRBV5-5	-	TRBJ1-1	TGTGCCAGCAGCAACAGGGATCTAGACACTGAAGCTTTCTTT	CASSNRDLDTEAFF
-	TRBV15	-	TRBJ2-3	TGTGCCACCAGCAGTGTGTTTGAATCCTACACAGATACGCAGTATTTT	CATSSVFESYTDTQYF
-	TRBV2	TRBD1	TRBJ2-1	TGTGCCAGCAGTCCGACAGGGTCTGAGCAGTTCTTC	CASSPTGSEQFF
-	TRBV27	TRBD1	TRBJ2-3	TGTGCCAGCATTCGGACAGGGTCCACAGATACGCAGTATTTT	CASIRTGSTDTQYF
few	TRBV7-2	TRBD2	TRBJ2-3	TGTGCCAGCAGCCCTAGCGGGAGGGTCACAGATACGCAGTATTTT	CASSPSGRVTDTQYF
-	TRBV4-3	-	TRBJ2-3	TGCGCCAGCAGCCAAGAGTCTACAGGGTCCGGCACAGATACGCAGTATTTT	CASSQESTGSGTDTQYF
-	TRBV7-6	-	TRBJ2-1	TGTGCCAGCAGCTATTTACAGAGCTCCTACAATGAGCAGTTCTTC	CASSYLQSSYNEQFF
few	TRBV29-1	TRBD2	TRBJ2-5	TGCAGCGGAACTAGCGCCGAGACCCAGTACTTC	CSGTSAETQYF
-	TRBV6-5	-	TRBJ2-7	TGTGCCAGCAGTTCGAGAGAAGGGTCAGGCTCCTACGAGCAGTACTTC	CASSSREGSGSYEQYF
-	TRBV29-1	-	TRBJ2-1	TGCAGCGGCGGGAAAAGTGAGCAGTTCTTC	CSGGKSEQFF
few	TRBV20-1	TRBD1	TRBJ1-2	TGCAGTGCTGCCCGGACAGGGGGAAACTATGGCTACACCTTC	CSAARTGGNYGYTF
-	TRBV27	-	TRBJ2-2	TGTGCCAGCAGTTACCCATCCGGGGAGCTGTTTTTT	CASSYPSGELFF
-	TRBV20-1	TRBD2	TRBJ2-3	TGCAGTGCTAGACGCTGGCGGGAGATCGCAGATACGCAGTATTTT	CSARRWREIADTQYF
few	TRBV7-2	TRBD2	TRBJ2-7	TGTGCCAGCAGCCCGACTAGCGGGGGACTTCGAGAGCAGTACTTC	CASSPTSGGLREQYF
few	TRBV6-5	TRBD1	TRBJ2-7	TGTGCCAGCAGTTCACATATGGGACAGGGGGCCTACGAGCAGTACTTC	CASSSHMGQGAYEQYF
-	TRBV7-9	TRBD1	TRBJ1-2	TGTGCCAGCAGCTTAGCGTCGGGGGCAGGGGGCTATGGCTACACCTTC	CASSLASGAGGYGYTF
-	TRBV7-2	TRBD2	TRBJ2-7	TGTGCCAGCAGCCCCGAAGGGACTAGCGGGCTCGACGAGCAGTACTTC	CASSPEGTSGLDEQYF
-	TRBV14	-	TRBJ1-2	TGTGCCAGCAGCCAAGATCGGGGGGAAACCTATGGCTACACCTTC	CASSQDRGETYGYTF
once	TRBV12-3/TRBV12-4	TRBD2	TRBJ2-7	TGTGCCAGCAGCCCTACGGGGGGGGGCCCCTACAATGAGCAGTACTTC	CASSPTGGGPYNEQYF
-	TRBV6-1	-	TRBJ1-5	TGTGCCAGCAGCGCCGGGCCGGATCAGCCCCAGCATTTT	CASSAGPDQPQHF
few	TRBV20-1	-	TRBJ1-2	TGCAGTGCTAGCGGGGGCCATGGCTACACCTTC	CSASGGHGYTF
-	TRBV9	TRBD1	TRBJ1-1	TGTGCCAGCAGCCGCGACAGGGGGGTGAACACTGAAGCTTTCTTT	CASSRDRGVNTEAFF
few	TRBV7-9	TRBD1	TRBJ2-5	TGTGCCAGCAGCCTCTTTGGACAGGGAGAGACCCAGTACTTC	CASSLFGQGETQYF